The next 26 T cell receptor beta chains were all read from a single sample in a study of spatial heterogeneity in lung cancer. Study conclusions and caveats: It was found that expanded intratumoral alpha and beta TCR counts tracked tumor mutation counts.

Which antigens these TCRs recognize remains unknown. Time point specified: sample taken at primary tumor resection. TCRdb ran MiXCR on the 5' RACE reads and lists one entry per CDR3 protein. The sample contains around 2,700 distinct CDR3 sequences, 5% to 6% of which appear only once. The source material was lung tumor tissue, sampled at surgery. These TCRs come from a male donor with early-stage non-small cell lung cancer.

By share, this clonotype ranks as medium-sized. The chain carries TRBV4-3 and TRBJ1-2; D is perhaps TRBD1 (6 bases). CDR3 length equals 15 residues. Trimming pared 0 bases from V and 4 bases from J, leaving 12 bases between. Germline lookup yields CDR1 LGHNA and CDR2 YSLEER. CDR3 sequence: CASSQDGGQIYGYTF. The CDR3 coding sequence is TGCGCCAGCAGCCAAGATGGGGGGCAGATCTATGGCTACACCTTC.

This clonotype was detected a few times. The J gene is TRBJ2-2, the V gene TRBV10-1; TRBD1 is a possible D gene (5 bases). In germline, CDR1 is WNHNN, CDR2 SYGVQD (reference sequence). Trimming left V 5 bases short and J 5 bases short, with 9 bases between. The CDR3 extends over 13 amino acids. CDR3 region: CASSLAGTGELFF. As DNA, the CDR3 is TGCGCCAGCAGTCTCGCAGGGACCGGGGAGCTGTTTTTT.

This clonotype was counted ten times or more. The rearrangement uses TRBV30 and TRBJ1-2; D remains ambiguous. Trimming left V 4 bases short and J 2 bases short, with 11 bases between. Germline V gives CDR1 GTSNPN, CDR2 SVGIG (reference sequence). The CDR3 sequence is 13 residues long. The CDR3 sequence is CAWTPHGNYGYTF. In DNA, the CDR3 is TGTGCCTGGACCCCTCACGGGAACTATGGCTACACCTTC.

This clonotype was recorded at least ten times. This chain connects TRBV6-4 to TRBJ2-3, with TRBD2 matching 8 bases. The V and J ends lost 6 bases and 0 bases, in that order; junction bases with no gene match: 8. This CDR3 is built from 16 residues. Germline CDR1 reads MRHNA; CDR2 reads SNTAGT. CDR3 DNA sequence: TGTGCCAGCAGAGACCGGGGGGGGCCTAGCACAGATACGCAGTATTTT. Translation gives CASRDRGGPSTDTQYF.

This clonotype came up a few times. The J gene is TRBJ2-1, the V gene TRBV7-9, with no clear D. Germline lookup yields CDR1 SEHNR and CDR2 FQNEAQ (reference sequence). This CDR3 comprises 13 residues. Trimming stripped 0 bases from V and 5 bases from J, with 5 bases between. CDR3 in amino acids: CASSLAIDNEQFF. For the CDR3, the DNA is TGTGCCAGCAGCTTAGCGATCGACAATGAGCAGTTCTTC.

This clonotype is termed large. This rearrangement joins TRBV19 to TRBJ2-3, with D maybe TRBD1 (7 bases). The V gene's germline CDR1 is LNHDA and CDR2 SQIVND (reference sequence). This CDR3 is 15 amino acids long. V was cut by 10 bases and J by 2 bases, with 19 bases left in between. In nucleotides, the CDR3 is TGTGCCACCCTCGGGAGACAGGGCAACACAGATACGCAGTATTTT. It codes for CATLGRQGNTDTQYF.

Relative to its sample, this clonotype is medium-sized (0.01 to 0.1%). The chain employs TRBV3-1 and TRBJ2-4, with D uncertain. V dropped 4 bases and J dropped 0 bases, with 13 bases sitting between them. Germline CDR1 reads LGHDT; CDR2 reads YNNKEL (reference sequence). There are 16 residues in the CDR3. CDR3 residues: CASSPTAFSAKNIQYF. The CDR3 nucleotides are TGTGCCAGCAGCCCGACCGCCTTCTCAGCCAAAAACATTCAGTACTTC.

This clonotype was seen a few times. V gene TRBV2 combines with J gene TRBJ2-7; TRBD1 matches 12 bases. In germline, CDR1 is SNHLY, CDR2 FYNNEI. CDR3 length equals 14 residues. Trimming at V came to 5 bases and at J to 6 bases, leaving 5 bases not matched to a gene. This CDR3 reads CASSPGTGGFEQYF. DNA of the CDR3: TGTGCCAGCAGTCCCGGGACAGGGGGCTTCGAGCAGTACTTC. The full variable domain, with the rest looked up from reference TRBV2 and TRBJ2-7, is EPEVTQTPSHQVTQMGQEVILRCVPISNHLYFYWYRQILGQKVEFLVSFYNNEISEKSEIFDDQFSVERPDGSNFTLKIRSTKLEDSAMYFCASSPGTGGFEQYFGPGTRLTVT.

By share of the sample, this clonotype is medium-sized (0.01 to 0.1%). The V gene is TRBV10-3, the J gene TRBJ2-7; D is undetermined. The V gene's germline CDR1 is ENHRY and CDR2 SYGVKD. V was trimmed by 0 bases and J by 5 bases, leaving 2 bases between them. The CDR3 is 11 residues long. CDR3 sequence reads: CAISESHEQYF. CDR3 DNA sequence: TGTGCCATCAGTGAGTCCCACGAGCAGTACTTC.

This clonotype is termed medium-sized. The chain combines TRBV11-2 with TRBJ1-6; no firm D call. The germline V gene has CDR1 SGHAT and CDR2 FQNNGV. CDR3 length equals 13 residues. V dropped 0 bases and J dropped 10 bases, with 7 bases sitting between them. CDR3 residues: CASSLDVESPLHF. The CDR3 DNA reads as TGTGCCAGCAGCTTAGATGTGGAATCACCCCTCCACTTT. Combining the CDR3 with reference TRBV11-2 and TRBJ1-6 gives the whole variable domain EAGVAQSPRYKIIEKRQSVAFWCNPISGHATLYWYQQILGQGPKLLIQFQNNGVVDDSQLPKDRFSAERLKGVDSTLKIQPAKLEDSAVYLCASSLDVESPLHFGNGTRLTVT.

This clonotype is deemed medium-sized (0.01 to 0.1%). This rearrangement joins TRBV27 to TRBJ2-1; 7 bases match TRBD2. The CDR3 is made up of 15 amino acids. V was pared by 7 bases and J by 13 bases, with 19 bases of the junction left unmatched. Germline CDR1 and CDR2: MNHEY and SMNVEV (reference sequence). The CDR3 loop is CASTPRASGFNLQFF. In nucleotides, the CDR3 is TGTGCCAGCACCCCTCGGGCTAGCGGATTCAACCTTCAGTTCTTC.

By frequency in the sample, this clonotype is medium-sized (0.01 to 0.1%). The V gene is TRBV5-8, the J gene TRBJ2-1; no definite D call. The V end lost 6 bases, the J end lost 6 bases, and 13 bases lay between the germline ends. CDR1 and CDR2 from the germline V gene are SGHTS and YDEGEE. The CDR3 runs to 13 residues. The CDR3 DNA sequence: TGTGCCAGCACCAGGATTAGGGCCAATGAGCAGTTCTTC. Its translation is CASTRIRANEQFF.

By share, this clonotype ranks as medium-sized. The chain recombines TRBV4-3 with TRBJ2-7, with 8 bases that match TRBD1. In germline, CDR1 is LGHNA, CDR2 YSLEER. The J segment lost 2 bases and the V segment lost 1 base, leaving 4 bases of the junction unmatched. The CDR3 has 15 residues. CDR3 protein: CASSQAQGDAYEQYF. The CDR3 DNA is TGCGCCAGCAGCCAAGCACAGGGGGATGCCTACGAGCAGTACTTC.

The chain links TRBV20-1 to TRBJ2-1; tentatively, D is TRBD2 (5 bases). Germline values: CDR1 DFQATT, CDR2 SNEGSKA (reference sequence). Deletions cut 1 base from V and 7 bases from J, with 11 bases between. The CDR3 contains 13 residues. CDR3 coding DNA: TGCAGTGCTAGAGTGGCTAGCATAAATGAGCAGTTCTTC. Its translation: CSARVASINEQFF.

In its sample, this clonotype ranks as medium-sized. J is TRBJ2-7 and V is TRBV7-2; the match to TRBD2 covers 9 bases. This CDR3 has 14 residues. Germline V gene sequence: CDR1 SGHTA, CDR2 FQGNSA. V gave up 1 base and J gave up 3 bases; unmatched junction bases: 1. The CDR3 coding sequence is TGTGCCAGCAGCTTAGGGCGGGAGGGCTACGAGCAGTACTTC. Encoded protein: CASSLGREGYEQYF.

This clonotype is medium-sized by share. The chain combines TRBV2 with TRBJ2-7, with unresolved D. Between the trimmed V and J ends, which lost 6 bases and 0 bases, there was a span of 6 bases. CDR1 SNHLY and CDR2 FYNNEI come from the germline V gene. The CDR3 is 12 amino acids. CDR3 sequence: CASSANSYEQYF. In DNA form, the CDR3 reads TGTGCCAGCAGCGCGAACTCCTACGAGCAGTACTTC.

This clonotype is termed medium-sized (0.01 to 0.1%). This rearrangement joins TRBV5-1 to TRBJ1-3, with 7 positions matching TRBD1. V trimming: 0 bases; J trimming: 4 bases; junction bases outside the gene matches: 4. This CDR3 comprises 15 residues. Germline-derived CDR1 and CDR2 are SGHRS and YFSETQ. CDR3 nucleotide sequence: TGCGCCAGCAGCTTGGAACAGGGGTCCGGAAACACCATATATTTT. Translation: CASSLEQGSGNTIYF.

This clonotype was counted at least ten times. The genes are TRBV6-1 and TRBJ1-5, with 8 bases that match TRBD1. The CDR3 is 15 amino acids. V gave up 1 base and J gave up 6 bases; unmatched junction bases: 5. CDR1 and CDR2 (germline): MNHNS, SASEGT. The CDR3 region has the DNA TGTGCCAGCAGTGAAGGGACAGGGCTTTCTCAGCCCCAGCATTTT. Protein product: CASSEGTGLSQPQHF.

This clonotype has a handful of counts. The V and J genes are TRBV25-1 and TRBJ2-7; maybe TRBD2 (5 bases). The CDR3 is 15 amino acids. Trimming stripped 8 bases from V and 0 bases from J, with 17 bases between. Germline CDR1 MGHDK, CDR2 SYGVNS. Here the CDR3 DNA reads TGTGCCAGCTCTTTCCCCTCCGGGAACTCCTACGAGCAGTACTTC. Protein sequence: CASSFPSGNSYEQYF.

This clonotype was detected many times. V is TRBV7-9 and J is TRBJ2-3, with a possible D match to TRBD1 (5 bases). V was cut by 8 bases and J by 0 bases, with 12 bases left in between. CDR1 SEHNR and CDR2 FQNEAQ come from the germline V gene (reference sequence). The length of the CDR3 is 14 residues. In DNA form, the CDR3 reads TGTGCCAGCCGCAGGGCAGGGAGCACAGATACGCAGTATTTT. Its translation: CASRRAGSTDTQYF. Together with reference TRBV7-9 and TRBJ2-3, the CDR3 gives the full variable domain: DTGVSQNPRHKITKRGQNVTFRCDPISEHNRLYWYRQTLGQGPEFLTYFQNEAQLEKSRLLSDRFSAERPKGSFSTLEIQRTEQGDSAMYLCASRRAGSTDTQYFGPGTRLTVL.

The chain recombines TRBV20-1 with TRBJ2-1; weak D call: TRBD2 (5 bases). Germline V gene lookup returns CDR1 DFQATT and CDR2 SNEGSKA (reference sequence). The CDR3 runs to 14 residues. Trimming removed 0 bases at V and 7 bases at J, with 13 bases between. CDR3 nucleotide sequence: TGCAGTGCTAGAGATCTAGCCAGGCTGAATGAGCAGTTCTTC. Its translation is CSARDLARLNEQFF.

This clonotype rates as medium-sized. CDR3 amino acids: CASSASGHYGYTF. The CDR3 DNA is TGTGCCAGCAGCGCATCAGGACACTATGGCTACACCTTC. This rearrangement joins TRBV11-2 to TRBJ1-2; D remains unclear. Trimming took off 5 bases at V and 3 bases at J, with 10 bases between the two ends. Per the germline V gene, CDR1 is SGHAT and CDR2 is FQNNGV. The CDR3 totals 13 residues.

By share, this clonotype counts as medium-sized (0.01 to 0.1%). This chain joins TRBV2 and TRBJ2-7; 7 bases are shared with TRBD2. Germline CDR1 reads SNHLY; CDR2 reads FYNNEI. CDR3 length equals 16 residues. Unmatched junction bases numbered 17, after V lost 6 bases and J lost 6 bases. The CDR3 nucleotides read TGTGCCAGCAGACAAGCGGGGACCTTGGTAAAGGGCGAGCAGTACTTC. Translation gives CASRQAGTLVKGEQYF.

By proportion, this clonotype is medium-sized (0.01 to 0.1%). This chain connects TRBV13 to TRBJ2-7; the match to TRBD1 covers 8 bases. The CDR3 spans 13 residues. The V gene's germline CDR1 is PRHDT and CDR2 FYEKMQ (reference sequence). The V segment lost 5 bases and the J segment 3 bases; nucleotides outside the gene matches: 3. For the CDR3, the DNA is TGTGCCAGCAGCGGGGGGACAGGCTACGAGCAGTACTTC. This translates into CASSGGTGYEQYF.

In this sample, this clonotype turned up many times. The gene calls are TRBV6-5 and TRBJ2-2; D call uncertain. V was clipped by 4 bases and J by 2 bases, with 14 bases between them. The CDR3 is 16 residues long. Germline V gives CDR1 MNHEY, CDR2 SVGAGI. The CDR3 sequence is CASSFDKALNTGELFF. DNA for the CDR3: TGTGCCAGCAGTTTTGATAAGGCCCTTAACACCGGGGAGCTGTTTTTT.

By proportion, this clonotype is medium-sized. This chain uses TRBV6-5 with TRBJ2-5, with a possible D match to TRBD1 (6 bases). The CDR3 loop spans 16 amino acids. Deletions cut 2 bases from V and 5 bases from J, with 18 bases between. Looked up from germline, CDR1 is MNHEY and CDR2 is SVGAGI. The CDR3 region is CASSYGGNAFGETQYF. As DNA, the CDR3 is TGTGCCAGCAGTTACGGGGGCAACGCCTTCGGTGAGACCCAGTACTTC.